This section outlines one TCR beta chain sequence together with its context. In the authors' methods: Amplified reference gene primers provided the basis for estimating nucleated cell counts. Profiled with immunoSEQ multiplex PCR; TCRdb holds only in-frame clones, not every one. The D gene and trimming were derived from the DNA, and the V and J assignments and clone size from that table. The table lists some 140,000 clones, roughly 80% of them singletons. Trimming took off 5 bases at V and 2 bases at J, with 10 bases between the two ends. The CDR3 is 14 residues long. Per the germline V gene, CDR1 is SGHTA and CDR2 is FQGTGA. The data derive from a study of blood T cell repertoires in COVID-19. Across the whole study: Acute and convalescent COVID-19 samples came from the United States, Italy and Spain. Nucleic acid was either cDNA or gDNA, and it came from T cells, B-cell-depleted T cells, or PBMCs.

This chain joins TRBV7-3 and TRBJ1-3; the D gene is possibly TRBD1 (6 bases). The source of this sequence is a woman aged 55-69 years with acute or convalescent COVID-19. The material sequenced was peripheral blood. In DNA form, the CDR3 reads TGTGCCAGCAGCAACGGACAGCCTGGAAACACCATATATTTT. It codes for CASSNGQPGNTIYF.